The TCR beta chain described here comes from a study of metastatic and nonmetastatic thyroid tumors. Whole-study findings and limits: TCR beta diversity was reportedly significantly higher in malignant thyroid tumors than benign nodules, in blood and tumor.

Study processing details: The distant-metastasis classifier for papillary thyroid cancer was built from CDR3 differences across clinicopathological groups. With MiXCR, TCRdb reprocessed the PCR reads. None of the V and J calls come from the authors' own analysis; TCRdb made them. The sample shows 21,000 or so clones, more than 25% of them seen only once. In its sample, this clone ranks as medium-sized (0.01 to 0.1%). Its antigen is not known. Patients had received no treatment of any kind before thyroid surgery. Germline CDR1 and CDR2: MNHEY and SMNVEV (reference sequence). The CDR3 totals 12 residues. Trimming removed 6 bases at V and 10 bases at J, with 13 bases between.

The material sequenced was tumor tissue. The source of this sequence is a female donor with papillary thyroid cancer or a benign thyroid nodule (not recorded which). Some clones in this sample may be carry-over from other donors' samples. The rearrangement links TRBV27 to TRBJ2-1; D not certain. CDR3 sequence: CASSLMPGEQFF. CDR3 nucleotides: TGTGCCAGCAGCCTGATGCCTGGAGAGCAGTTCTTC.